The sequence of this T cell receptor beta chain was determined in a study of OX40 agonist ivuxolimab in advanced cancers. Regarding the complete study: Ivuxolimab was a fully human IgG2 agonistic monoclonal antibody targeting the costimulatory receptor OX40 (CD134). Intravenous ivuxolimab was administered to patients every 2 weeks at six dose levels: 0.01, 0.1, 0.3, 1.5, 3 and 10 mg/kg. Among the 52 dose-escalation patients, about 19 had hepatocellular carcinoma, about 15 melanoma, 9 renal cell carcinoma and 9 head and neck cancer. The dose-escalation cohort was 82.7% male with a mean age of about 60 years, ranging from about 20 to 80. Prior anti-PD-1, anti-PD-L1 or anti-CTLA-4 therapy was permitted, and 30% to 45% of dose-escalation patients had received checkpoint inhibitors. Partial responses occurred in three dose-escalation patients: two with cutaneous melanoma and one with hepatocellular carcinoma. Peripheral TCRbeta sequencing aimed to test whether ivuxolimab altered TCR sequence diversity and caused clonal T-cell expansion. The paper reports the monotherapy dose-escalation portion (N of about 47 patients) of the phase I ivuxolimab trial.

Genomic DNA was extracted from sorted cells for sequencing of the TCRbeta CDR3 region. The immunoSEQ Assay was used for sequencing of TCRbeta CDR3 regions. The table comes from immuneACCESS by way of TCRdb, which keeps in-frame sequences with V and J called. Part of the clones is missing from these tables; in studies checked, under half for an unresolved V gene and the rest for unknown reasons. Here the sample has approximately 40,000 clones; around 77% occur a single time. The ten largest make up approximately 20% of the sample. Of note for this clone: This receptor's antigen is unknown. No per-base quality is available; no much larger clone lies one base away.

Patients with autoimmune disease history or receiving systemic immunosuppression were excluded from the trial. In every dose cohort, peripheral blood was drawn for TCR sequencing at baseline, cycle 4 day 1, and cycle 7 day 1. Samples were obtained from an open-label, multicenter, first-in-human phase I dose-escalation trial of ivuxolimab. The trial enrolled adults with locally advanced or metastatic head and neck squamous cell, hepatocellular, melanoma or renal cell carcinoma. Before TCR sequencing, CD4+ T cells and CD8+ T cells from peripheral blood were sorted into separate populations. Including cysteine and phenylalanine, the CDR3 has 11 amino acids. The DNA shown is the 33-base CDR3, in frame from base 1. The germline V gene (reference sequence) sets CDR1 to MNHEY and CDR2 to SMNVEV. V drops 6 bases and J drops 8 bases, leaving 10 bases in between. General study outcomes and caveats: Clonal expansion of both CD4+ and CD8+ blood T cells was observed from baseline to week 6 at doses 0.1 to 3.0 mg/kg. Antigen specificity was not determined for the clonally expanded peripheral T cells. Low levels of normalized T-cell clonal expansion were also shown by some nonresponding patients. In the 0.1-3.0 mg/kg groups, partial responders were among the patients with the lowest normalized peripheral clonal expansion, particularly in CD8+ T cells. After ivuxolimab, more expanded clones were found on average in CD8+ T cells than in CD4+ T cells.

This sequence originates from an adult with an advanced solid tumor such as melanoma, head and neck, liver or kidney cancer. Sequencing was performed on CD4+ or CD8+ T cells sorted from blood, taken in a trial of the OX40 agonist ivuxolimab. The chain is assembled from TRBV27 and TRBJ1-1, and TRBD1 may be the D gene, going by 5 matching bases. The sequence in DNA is TGTGCCAGCAGGGGACTGTACGAAGCTTTCTTT. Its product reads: CASRGLYEAFF.